This T cell receptor (beta chain) was identified in a study of cytomegalovirus exposure and HLA in healthy donors. Whole-study results and caveats: In a later analysis, across HLA loci, associated TCR counts were highest for DRB1, lowest for HLA-C.

Donors were ostensibly healthy at sampling, although undocumented immune exposures were probable. The CDR3 loop spans 17 amino acids. V was trimmed by 4 bases and J by 0 bases, leaving 18 bases between them. Per germline, CDR1 SGHDT and CDR2 YYEEEE. The PCR used 60 Vbeta and 13 Jbeta primers. TCRdb keeps only in-frame clones here, not all; method: immunoSEQ multiplex PCR. This sample has 90,000 to 140,000 clones; 75% to 90% occur once, and the top ten carry 6.9%. A word on this clone: Its specificity is unknown.

The sequence came from a man in his thirties or forties in good health and CMV-seropositive. Sequenced input: PBMCs. The chain combines TRBV5-6 with TRBJ2-3, with D possibly being TRBD2 (7 bases). DNA for the CDR3: TGTGCCAGCAGCCCGGTCCGGCGGGGGCCCAGCACAGATACGCAGTATTTT. Protein product: CASSPVRRGPSTDTQYF. Filled out from reference TRBV5-6 and TRBJ2-3, the complete variable domain reads DAGVTQSPTHLIKTRGQQVTLRCSPKSGHDTVSWYQQALGQGPQFIFQYYEEEERQRGNFPDRFSGHQFPNYSSELNVNALLLGDSALYLCASSPVRRGPSTDTQYFGPGTRLTVL.